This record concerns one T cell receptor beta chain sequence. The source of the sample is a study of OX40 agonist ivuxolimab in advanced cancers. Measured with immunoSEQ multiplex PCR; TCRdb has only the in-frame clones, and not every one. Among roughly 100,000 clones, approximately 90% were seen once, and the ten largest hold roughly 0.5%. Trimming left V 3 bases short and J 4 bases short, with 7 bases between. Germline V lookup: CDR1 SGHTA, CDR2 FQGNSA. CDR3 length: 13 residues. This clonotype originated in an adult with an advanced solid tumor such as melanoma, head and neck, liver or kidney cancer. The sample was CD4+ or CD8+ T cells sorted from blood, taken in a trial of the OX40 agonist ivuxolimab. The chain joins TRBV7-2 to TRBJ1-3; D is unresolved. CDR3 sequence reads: CASSFGLGNTIYF. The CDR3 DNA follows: TGTGCCAGCAGCTTTGGACTGGGAAACACCATATATTTT. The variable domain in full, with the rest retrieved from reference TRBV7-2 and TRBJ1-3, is GAGVSQSPSNKVTEKGKDVELRCDPISGHTALYWYRQSLGQGLEFLIYFQGNSAPDKSGLPSDRFSAERTGGSVSTLTIQRTQQEDSAVYLCASSFGLGNTIYFGEGSWLTVV.